The sequence of this T cell receptor beta chain was determined in a study of Graves' ophthalmopathy and Graves' hyperthyroidism. In the study overall: Hyperthyroidism was classified as stable if no ophthalmopathy occurred within 18 months of follow-up. Broader study findings: Most thyroid clonotypes with frequency above 0.001 were detected in blood too. A roughly 81% specificity and 85% to 90% sensitivity were achieved by a 13-signature model that separated ophthalmopathy from stable hyperthyroidism.

Scientists amplified the TCR beta CDR3 regions from RNA transcripts. Second-round multiplex PCR came after a first-round RT-PCR that employed HTBI primers. TCRdb recomputed calls from the multiplex PCR reads with MiXCR, one row per CDR3 protein. The sample lists more than 1,000,000 distinct CDR3 sequences; about 40% were seen once. This clonotype was observed at least ten times. Its cognate antigen is unknown. Patients newly diagnosed with hyperthyroidism, under 2 months' duration, were aged 18 to 65, the study reports. Trimming at V came to 6 bases and at J to 2 bases, leaving 7 bases not matched to a gene. The CDR3 covers 14 residues. Per germline, CDR1 LNHDA and CDR2 SQIVND (reference sequence).

The chain uses TRBV19 and TRBJ2-7, with 7 bases fitting TRBD2. This sequence originates from an adult man with Graves' hyperthyroidism. Sample: peripheral blood or thyroid tissue (not recorded which). The CDR3 DNA is TGTGCCAGTAGCGATTTCGGGGGGACCTACGAGCAGTACTTC. Protein sequence: CASSDFGGTYEQYF.